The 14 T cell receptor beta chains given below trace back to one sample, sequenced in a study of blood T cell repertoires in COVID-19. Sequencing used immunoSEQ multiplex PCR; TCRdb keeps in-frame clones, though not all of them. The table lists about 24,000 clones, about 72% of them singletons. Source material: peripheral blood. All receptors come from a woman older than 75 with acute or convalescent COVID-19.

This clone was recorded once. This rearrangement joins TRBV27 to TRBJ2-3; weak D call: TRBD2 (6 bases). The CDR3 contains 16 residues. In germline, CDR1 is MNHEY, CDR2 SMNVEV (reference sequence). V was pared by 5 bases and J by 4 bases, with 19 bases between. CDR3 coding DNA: TGTGCCAGCAGTCTACTGAAACCGGACTATTCAGATACGCAGTATTTT. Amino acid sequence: CASSLLKPDYSDTQYF.

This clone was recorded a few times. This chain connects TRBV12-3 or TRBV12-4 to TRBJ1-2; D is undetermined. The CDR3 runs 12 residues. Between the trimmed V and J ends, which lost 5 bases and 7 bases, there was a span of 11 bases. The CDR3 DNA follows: TGTGCCAGCAGTCCCATCCTGGCTGGCTACACCTTC. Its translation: CASSPILAGYTF.

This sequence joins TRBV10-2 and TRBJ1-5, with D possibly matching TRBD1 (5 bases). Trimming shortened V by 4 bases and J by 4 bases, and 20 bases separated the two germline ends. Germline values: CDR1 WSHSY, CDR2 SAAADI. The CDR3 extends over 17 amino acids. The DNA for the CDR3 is TGCGCCAGCAGTGGGCCAGGCGGGGCTATCGGGAATCAGCCCCAGCATTTT. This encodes CASSGPGGAIGNQPQHF.

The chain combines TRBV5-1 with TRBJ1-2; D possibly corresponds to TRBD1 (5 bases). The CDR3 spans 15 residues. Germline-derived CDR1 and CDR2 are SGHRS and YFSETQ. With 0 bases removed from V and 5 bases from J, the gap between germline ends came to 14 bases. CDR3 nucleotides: TGCGCCAGCAGCTTGGATTGGGGGGTAGGGTATGGCTACACCTTC. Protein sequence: CASSLDWGVGYGYTF.

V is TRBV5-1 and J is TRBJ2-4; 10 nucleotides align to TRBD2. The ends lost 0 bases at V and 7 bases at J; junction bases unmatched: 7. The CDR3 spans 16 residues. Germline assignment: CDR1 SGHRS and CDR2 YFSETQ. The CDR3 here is CASSLVLAGVGNIQYF. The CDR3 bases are TGCGCCAGCAGCTTGGTCCTAGCGGGAGTTGGGAACATTCAGTACTTC.

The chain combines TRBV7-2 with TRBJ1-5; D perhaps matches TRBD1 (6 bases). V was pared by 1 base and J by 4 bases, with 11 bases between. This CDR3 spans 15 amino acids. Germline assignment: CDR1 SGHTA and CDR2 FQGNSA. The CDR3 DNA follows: TGTGCCAGCAGCTTAGGGGGACAACTAAATCAGCCCCAGCATTTT. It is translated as CASSLGGQLNQPQHF.

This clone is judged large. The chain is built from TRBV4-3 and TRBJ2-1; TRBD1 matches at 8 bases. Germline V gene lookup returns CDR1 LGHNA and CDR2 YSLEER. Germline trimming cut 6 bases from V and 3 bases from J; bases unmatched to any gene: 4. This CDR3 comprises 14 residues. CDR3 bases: TGCGCCAGCAGTCCCGGGACAGGCTACAATGAGCAGTTCTTC. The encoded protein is CASSPGTGYNEQFF.

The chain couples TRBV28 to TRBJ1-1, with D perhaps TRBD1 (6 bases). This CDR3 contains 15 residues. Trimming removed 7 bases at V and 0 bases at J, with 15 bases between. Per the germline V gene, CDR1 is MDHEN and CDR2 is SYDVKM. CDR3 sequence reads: CASTSNRVMNTEAFF. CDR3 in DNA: TGTGCCAGCACCTCTAACAGGGTTATGAACACTGAAGCTTTCTTT.

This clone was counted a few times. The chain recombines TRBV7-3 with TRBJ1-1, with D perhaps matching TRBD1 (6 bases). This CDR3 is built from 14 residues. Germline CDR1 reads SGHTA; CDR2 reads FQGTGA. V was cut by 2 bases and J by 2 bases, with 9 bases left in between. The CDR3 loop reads CASSLGQTNTEAFF. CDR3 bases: TGTGCCAGCAGCTTAGGACAGACTAACACTGAAGCTTTCTTT. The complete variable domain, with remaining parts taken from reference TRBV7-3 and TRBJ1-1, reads GAGVSQTPSNKVTEKGKYVELRCDPISGHTALYWYRQSLGQGPEFLIYFQGTGAADDSGLPNDRFFAVRPEGSVSTLKIQRTERGDSAVYLCASSLGQTNTEAFFGQGTRLTVV.

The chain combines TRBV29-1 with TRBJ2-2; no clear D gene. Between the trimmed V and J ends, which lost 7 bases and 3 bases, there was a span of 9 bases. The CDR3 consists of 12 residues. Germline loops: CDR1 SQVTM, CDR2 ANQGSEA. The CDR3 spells CSAAQYTGELFF. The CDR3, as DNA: TGCAGCGCCGCACAGTACACCGGGGAGCTGTTTTTT.

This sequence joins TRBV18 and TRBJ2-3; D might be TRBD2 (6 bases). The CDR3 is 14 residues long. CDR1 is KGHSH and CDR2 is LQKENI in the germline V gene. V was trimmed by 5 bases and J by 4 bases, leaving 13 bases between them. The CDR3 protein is CASSGSGAADTQYF. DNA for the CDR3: TGTGCCAGCTCAGGTTCGGGAGCAGCAGATACGCAGTATTTT.

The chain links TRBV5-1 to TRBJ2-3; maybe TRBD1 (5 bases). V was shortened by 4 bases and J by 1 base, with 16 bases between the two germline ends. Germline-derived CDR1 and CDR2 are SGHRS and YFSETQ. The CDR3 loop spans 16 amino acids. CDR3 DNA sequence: TGCGCCAGCAGCCACGACCCCCCCAGGGGCACAGATACGCAGTATTTT. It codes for CASSHDPPRGTDTQYF.

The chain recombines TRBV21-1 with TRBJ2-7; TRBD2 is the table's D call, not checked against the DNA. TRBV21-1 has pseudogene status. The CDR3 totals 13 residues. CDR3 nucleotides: TGTGCCAGCAGCAAAGTCGAGGCATACGAGCAGTACTTC. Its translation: CASSKVEAYEQYF.

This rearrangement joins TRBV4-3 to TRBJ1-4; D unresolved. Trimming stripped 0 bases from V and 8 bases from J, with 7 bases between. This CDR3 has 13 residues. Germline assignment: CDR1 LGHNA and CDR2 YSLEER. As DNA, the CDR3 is TGCGCCAGCAGCCAAGATCTTGCGGAAAAACTGTTTTTT. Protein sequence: CASSQDLAEKLFF.